The 15 T cell receptor beta chains below come from one sample, sequenced in a study of T-cell memory formation after mild COVID-19. MiXCR was run by TCRdb on the 5' RACE reads, yielding one entry per CDR3 protein. This table holds approximately 260,000 distinct CDR3 sequences, less than 20% found once. Sequencing was carried out using PBMCs or a T cell subset sorted from them (not recorded which). The receptors originated from a man aged 18 to 35 who had mild COVID-19 (a few samples of this study predate the infection). Cell type and time point are not known.

This chain uses TRBV6-5 with TRBJ1-2, with a tentative D call TRBD1 (5 bases). Germline V lookup: CDR1 MNHEY, CDR2 SVGAGI. This CDR3 is built from 14 residues. Trimming left V 2 bases short and J 2 bases short, with 9 bases between. CDR3 sequence reads: CASSYDGTNYGYTF. DNA of the CDR3: TGTGCCAGCAGTTACGACGGGACCAACTATGGCTACACCTTC.

J is TRBJ2-7 and V is TRBV2; 10 nucleotides agree with TRBD1. The CDR3 totals 15 residues. Trimming took 7 bases from V and 4 from J; bases not matched to a gene: 10. Per the germline V gene, CDR1 is SNHLY and CDR2 is FYNNEI. CDR3 DNA sequence: TGTGCCAGCAACAATCTGGGGACAGGGGTTTACGAGCAGTACTTC. This gives the protein CASNNLGTGVYEQYF.

The J gene is TRBJ2-5, the V gene TRBV7-2; 11 nucleotides match TRBD2. V shed 5 bases, J shed 5 bases, and the junction held 16 bases outside the gene matches. The length of the CDR3 is 18 residues. CDR1 SGHTA and CDR2 FQGNSA come from the germline V gene. The CDR3 DNA follows: TGTGCCAGCAGCCCCAAAGGAGTTAGCGGGGGGGCCTACGAGACCCAGTACTTC. This translates into CASSPKGVSGGAYETQYF.

This clonotype has just a few counts. V and J are TRBV11-2 and TRBJ2-3; D gene unclear. The V gene's germline CDR1 is SGHAT and CDR2 FQNNGV. The CDR3 totals 17 residues. Trimming removed 0 bases from V and 3 bases from J, with 16 bases in between. Here the CDR3 DNA reads TGTGCCAGCAGCTTAGATCCCCCCTCGACGGGTACAGATACGCAGTATTTT. Its protein is CASSLDPPSTGTDTQYF.

This clonotype was observed a few times. This sequence joins TRBV4-1 and TRBJ2-5; 7 bases line up with TRBD2. Germline CDR1 is MGHRA and CDR2 is YSYEKL. The CDR3 covers 14 residues. Trimming took 4 bases from V and 5 from J; bases not matched to a gene: 7. In nucleotides, the CDR3 is TGCGCCAGCAGCCCTGGGGGGGGAGGGGAGACCCAGTACTTC. Translation: CASSPGGGGETQYF.

This clonotype has just a few counts. The chain is built from TRBV28 and TRBJ1-1; D unresolved. The germline CDR1 and CDR2 sequences are MDHEN and SYDVKM. CDR3 length equals 12 residues. The germline V and J ends were trimmed by 4 bases and 6 bases, with 9 bases remaining between them. The CDR3 nucleotides read TGTGCCAGCAGTTCCGCCACCCCTGAAGCTTTCTTT. It yields the protein CASSSATPEAFF.

This clonotype has just a few counts. The V call is TRBV20-1, the J call TRBJ1-2; 10 bases are a match to TRBD1. This CDR3 is 14 amino acids long. J was trimmed by 5 bases and V by 6 bases; bases with no gene match: 9. Germline loops: CDR1 DFQATT, CDR2 SNEGSKA (reference sequence). The CDR3 region has the DNA TGCAGTGCCCCTAGCGGGACAGGGGATTATGGCTACACCTTC. Protein: CSAPSGTGDYGYTF.

V gene TRBV16 combines with J gene TRBJ2-7; unclear D gene. This CDR3 spans 14 amino acids. The V gene's germline CDR1 is KGHSY and CDR2 FQNENV. Trimming took off 4 bases at V and 3 bases at J, with 13 bases between the two ends. The CDR3 DNA reads as TGTGCCAGCAGCCCCGCCGCCAGTTACTACGAGCAGTACTTC. This sequence encodes CASSPAASYYEQYF. The full variable domain, completed using reference TRBV16 and TRBJ2-7, is GEEVAQTPKHLVRGEGQKAKLYCAPIKGHSYVFWYQQVLKNEFKFLISFQNENVFDETGMPKERFSAKCLPNSPCSLEIQATKLEDSAVYFCASSPAASYYEQYFGPGTRLTVT.

This clonotype has more than one count but fewer than ten. A clone one base away is much larger, so this may be a read error. The chain recombines TRBV3-1 with TRBJ1-3; D not resolved. CDR3 length: 13 amino acids. CDR1 is LGHDT and CDR2 is YNNKEL in the germline V gene (reference sequence). The ends were cut back, 6 bases at V and 0 bases at J, with 6 bases in the middle. The CDR3 region is CASSESSGNTIYF. CDR3 in DNA: TGTGCCAGCAGTGAAAGCTCTGGAAACACCATATATTTT.

The CDR3 protein is CASTPTVVSQETQYF. The CDR3 coding sequence is TGTGCCAGTACTCCGACAGTGGTATCCCAAGAGACCCAGTACTTC. V gene TRBV19 combines with J gene TRBJ2-5; D perhaps matches TRBD1 (5 bases). CDR1 and CDR2 from the germline V gene are LNHDA and SQIVND (reference sequence). The CDR3 is made up of 15 amino acids. V gave up 7 bases and J gave up 1 base, with 16 bases separating them.

This clonotype appeared a few times. The chain is built from TRBV4-3 and TRBJ1-6, with D maybe TRBD1 (5 bases). Germline CDR1 reads LGHNA; CDR2 reads YSLEER. V was shortened by 0 bases and J by 12 bases, with 21 bases between the two germline ends. This CDR3 comprises 17 residues. This chain's CDR3 is CASSQDIAGSTLRPLHF. Written as DNA, the CDR3 is TGCGCCAGCAGCCAAGATATCGCAGGGTCCACACTGAGACCCCTCCACTTT.

As regards this clonotype: A read error may produce the germline difference seen at one junction end. The rearrangement uses TRBV6-1 and TRBJ1-2; possible D gene TRBD1, 6 bases. CDR3 size: 13 residues. The germline CDR1 and CDR2 sequences are MNHNS and SASEGT. The CDR3, as DNA: TGTGCCAGCAGTGCGACCCCTGGGATTGGACAGATCTTC. It codes for CASSATPGIGQIF.

This clonotype was seen ten or more times. The chain uses TRBV5-1 and TRBJ2-2; TRBD1 might be the D (6 bases). The germline V and J ends were trimmed by 0 bases and 2 bases, with 8 bases remaining between them. Germline-derived CDR1 and CDR2 are SGHRS and YFSETQ. CDR3 length equals 15 residues. This chain's CDR3 is CASSLAGANTGELFF. In nucleotides, the CDR3 is TGCGCCAGCAGCTTGGCAGGGGCAAACACCGGGGAGCTGTTTTTT.

This clonotype appeared a few times. The rearrangement joins TRBV20-1 to TRBJ1-2, with a tentative D call TRBD1 (6 bases). Germline lookup yields CDR1 DFQATT and CDR2 SNEGSKA (reference sequence). The CDR3 covers 15 residues. CDR3 protein: CITPDSPSLNYGYTF. The CDR3 DNA is TGCATTACCCCGGACAGTCCCTCGCTTAACTATGGCTACACCTTC.

This clonotype was counted between two and nine times. This chain uses TRBV29-1 with TRBJ2-3, with unresolved D. With 5 bases removed from V and 1 base from J, the gap between germline ends came to 13 bases. Germline-derived CDR1 and CDR2 are SQVTM and ANQGSEA. CDR3 length: 14 amino acids. The CDR3 loop reads CSVIRDSRTDTQYF. CDR3 DNA: TGCAGCGTTATCCGCGACTCACGCACAGATACGCAGTATTTT.